A single T cell receptor beta chain is shown here with its context. Its antigen is as yet unknown. Trimming at V came to 1 base and at J to 1 base, leaving 6 bases not matched to a gene. CDR3 length: 16 amino acids. Germline V lookup: CDR1 SGHNT, CDR2 YENEEA. Each of the CD4+ naive, central memory, regulatory and stem cell-like memory populations was sorted via CD45RO/CCR7/CD25/CD127/CD95/CD27. Once sorted, every population was more than 95% pure. This sample is drawn from a study of beta chain features in type 1 diabetes. Whole-study findings and limits: In the patient group, naive, central memory and Treg TCRB repertoires seemed more alike than in the healthy donor group. Sequencing the cDNA could make cells with high TCR expression show up more than they should. A moderate, significant TCRB CDR3 shortening appeared in type 1 diabetes across four CD4+ subsets.

The study reverse transcribed the entire isolated RNA, so it sequenced expressed TCRB transcripts. Sequencing was performed with immunoSEQ multiplex PCR; in TCRdb, only in-frame clones are kept and a portion is missing. The sample holds 250,000 to 300,000 clones, 14% seen once. The sample was naive CD4+ T cells from blood. The sequence was obtained from a man aged 25-45 years with type 1 diabetes. This chain links TRBV11-3 with TRBJ2-5, with 7 positions matching TRBD2. CDR3 amino acids: CASSLGGSSGQETQYF. CDR3 nucleotide sequence: TGTGCCAGCAGCTTAGGGGGGTCTAGCGGCCAAGAGACCCAGTACTTC. Variable domain in full (rest from reference TRBV11-3 and TRBJ2-5): EAGVVQSPRYKIIEKKQPVAFWCNPISGHNTLYWYLQNLGQGPELLIRYENEEAVDDSQLPKDRFSAERLKGVDSTLKIQPAELGDSAVYLCASSLGGSSGQETQYFGPGTRLLVL.